These 22 T cell receptor beta chains originate from one sample sequenced in a study of cytomegalovirus exposure and HLA in healthy donors. The PCR made use of 60 Vbeta and 13 Jbeta primers. Assay used: immunoSEQ multiplex PCR; TCRdb lists only in-frame clones, some missing. The sample contains just over 200,000 clones, around 64% of which appear only once. Sequenced input: PBMCs. These receptor sequences come from a middle-aged man in good health and CMV-seropositive.

The J gene is TRBJ2-3, the V gene TRBV5-1, with a weak D call TRBD1 (7 bases). V lost 3 bases to trimming and J lost 6 bases, with 14 bases between them. In germline, CDR1 is SGHRS, CDR2 YFSETQ. The CDR3 length is 14 residues. CDR3 loop: CASSSGGNWDTQYF. CDR3 sequence (DNA): TGCGCCAGCAGCTCAGGGGGGAACTGGGATACGCAGTATTTT.

This clone was seen only a few times. This sample includes further DNA sequences coding for the same CDR3. J is TRBJ2-1 and V is TRBV5-1, with D possibly TRBD1 on 6 matching bases. Germline values: CDR1 SGHRS, CDR2 YFSETQ. V shed 1 base and J shed 8 bases, with 10 bases lying between them. This CDR3 contains 13 residues. The CDR3 is CASSLQGWDEQFF. Here the CDR3 DNA reads TGCGCCAGCAGCTTGCAGGGGTGGGATGAGCAGTTCTTC.

V gene TRBV28 combines with J gene TRBJ1-4; TRBD1 agrees at 9 bases. The CDR3 spans 14 residues. Germline V lookup: CDR1 MDHEN, CDR2 SYDVKM. After removal of 3 bases from V and 9 bases from J, the junction contained 5 bases not matched to a gene. CDR3 region: CASSLETGGKKLFF. CDR3 DNA sequence: TGTGCCAGCAGTTTGGAGACAGGGGGAAAAAAACTGTTTTTT.

The chain carries TRBV7-8 and TRBJ1-6; tentative D call: TRBD1 (5 bases). Germline CDR1 SGHVS, CDR2 FQNEAQ. The V end lost 0 bases, the J end lost 7 bases, and 10 bases lay between the germline ends. The CDR3 has 15 amino acids. CDR3 amino acids: CASSLAQGANSPLHF. The CDR3 DNA follows: TGTGCCAGCAGCTTAGCGCAGGGCGCGAATTCACCCCTCCACTTT.

The V and J genes are TRBV4-2 and TRBJ2-2, with TRBD1 identical over 8 bases. The V gene's germline CDR1 is LGHNA and CDR2 YNFKEQ. The CDR3 is 17 amino acids. Trimming cost V 1 base and J 0 bases; bases outside gene matches: 4. CDR3 protein: CASSQGDRSPNTGELFF. CDR3 bases: TGTGCCAGCAGCCAAGGGGACAGGTCCCCGAACACCGGGGAGCTGTTTTTT.

The sample holds a few counts of this clone. The rearrangement uses TRBV7-9 and TRBJ2-3; 8 bases line up with TRBD2. J was trimmed by 8 bases and V by 2 bases; bases with no gene match: 9. Germline CDR1 and CDR2: SEHNR and FQNEAQ (reference sequence). The CDR3 is made up of 15 amino acids. The CDR3 sequence is CASSLSGGAWGTQYF. The CDR3 bases are TGTGCCAGCAGCTTATCGGGGGGGGCCTGGGGTACGCAGTATTTT.

This clone was observed a handful of times. This chain joins TRBV28 and TRBJ2-7; tentative D call: TRBD1 (6 bases). The CDR3 extends over 13 amino acids. Germline CDR1 MDHEN, CDR2 SYDVKM. The V end was cut by 10 bases, the J end by 5 bases, with 18 bases between. CDR3 loop: CAMASGASDEQYF. CDR3 in DNA: TGTGCCATGGCTTCAGGGGCAAGCGACGAGCAGTACTTC.

The chain joins TRBV6-1 to TRBJ2-3; possibly TRBD2 for D (5 bases). The V and J ends lost 2 bases and 5 bases respectively, with 11 bases between them. The CDR3 consists of 14 residues. Looked up from germline, CDR1 is MNHNS and CDR2 is SASEGT. The chain's CDR3 is CASSEISAVDTQYF. DNA for the CDR3: TGTGCCAGCAGTGAAATTAGCGCGGTAGATACGCAGTATTTT.

CDR3 loop: CASQGLVSYNEQFF. The CDR3 DNA follows: TGTGCCAGCCAAGGACTAGTCTCCTACAATGAGCAGTTCTTC. This sequence joins TRBV2 and TRBJ2-1; TRBD2 aligns across 7 bases. CDR1 and CDR2 (germline): SNHLY, FYNNEI. Trimming removed 8 bases from V and 0 bases from J; junction bases left unmatched: 4. This CDR3 contains 14 residues.

The chain carries TRBV5-6 and TRBJ1-2, with D unresolved. The V gene lost 3 bases and the J gene lost 4 bases, with 13 bases spanning the gap. CDR1 SGHDT and CDR2 YYEEEE come from the germline V gene. CDR3 length: 14 amino acids. The CDR3: CASSWRRHSYGYTF. The DNA for the CDR3 is TGTGCCAGCAGCTGGAGGAGACACAGCTATGGCTACACCTTC.

The V call is TRBV9, the J call TRBJ2-5, with 10 bases aligning to TRBD2. The CDR3 sequence is 15 residues long. V shed 0 bases and J 4 bases; nucleotides not matched to a gene: 3. Germline-derived CDR1 and CDR2 are SGDLS and YYNGEE. The CDR3 sequence is CASSVGLAGVETQYF. CDR3 nucleotides: TGTGCCAGCAGCGTAGGGCTAGCGGGGGTAGAGACCCAGTACTTC.

CDR3 nucleotide sequence: TGTGCCAGCAGCGTAGGAGGGTCTCTAGCCTACGAGCAGTACTTC. This encodes CASSVGGSLAYEQYF. V is TRBV9 and J is TRBJ2-7; D possibly corresponds to TRBD2 (5 bases). Trimming removed 0 bases from V and 2 bases from J, with 12 bases in between. Germline V gives CDR1 SGDLS, CDR2 YYNGEE. The CDR3 consists of 15 residues.

The J gene is TRBJ2-5, the V gene TRBV5-4; 8 bases agree with TRBD2. CDR3 length: 14 residues. In germline, CDR1 is SGHNT, CDR2 YYREEE (reference sequence). V shed 4 bases and J 3 bases; nucleotides not matched to a gene: 5. DNA of the CDR3: TGTGCCAGCAGCCCCGGGACTAGGAAAGAGACCCAGTACTTC. Translated: CASSPGTRKETQYF.

V and J are TRBV5-6 and TRBJ2-4; 7 bases fit TRBD2. This CDR3 has 15 residues. V gave up 0 bases and J gave up 8 bases; unmatched junction bases: 8. Germline CDR1 and CDR2: SGHDT and YYEEEE. CDR3 bases: TGTGCCAGCAGCTTGGGGGGGGGAATGGTAGACATTCAGTACTTC. It specifies CASSLGGGMVDIQYF.

The gene calls are TRBV7-9 and TRBJ1-1; TRBD1 is a possible D gene (5 bases). CDR1 is SEHNR, CDR2 FQNEAQ, per germline (reference sequence). V was clipped by 1 base and J by 7 bases, with 16 bases between them. The CDR3 has 15 amino acids. The CDR3 protein is CASSLEAGPGGEAFF. Written as DNA, the CDR3 is TGTGCCAGCAGCTTAGAGGCGGGGCCGGGGGGTGAAGCTTTCTTT.

The rearrangement uses TRBV19 and TRBJ1-1; D is unresolved. Germline V CDR1 and CDR2: LNHDA, SQIVND (reference sequence). V lost 3 bases and J lost 0, with 11 bases in between. This CDR3 has 15 amino acids. The CDR3 region is CASSIYFGLNTEAFF. The DNA of the CDR3 is TGTGCCAGTAGTATTTATTTCGGTCTGAACACTGAAGCTTTCTTT.

The sample holds a few counts of this clone. The chain uses TRBV29-1 and TRBJ2-7; D ambiguous. The CDR3 totals 13 residues. The germline CDR1 and CDR2 sequences are SQVTM and ANQGSEA. Trimming removed 2 bases at V and 6 bases at J, with 14 bases between. CDR3 sequence (DNA): TGCAGCGTTGAATTCGGTCGCCCAGGCGAGCAGTACTTC. The encoded protein is CSVEFGRPGEQYF.

The rearrangement uses TRBV6-5 and TRBJ1-5; D is unresolved. This CDR3 is 13 amino acids long. Deletions cut 0 bases from V and 6 bases from J, with 6 bases between. Germline assignment: CDR1 MNHEY and CDR2 SVGAGI. The CDR3 coding sequence is TGTGCCAGCAGTTACTCTAACGGTCAGCCCCAGCATTTT. It yields the protein CASSYSNGQPQHF.

This sequence joins TRBV5-4 and TRBJ2-7; D may be TRBD1 (5 bases). Looked up from germline, CDR1 is SGHNT and CDR2 is YYREEE (reference sequence). This CDR3 has 14 residues. V was pared by 4 bases and J by 6 bases, with 17 bases between. In DNA form, the CDR3 reads TGTGCCAGCAGCATACTGCCCAGGGCGGTCGAGCAGTACTTC. Its protein is CASSILPRAVEQYF.

The chain combines TRBV9 with TRBJ1-6, with D perhaps TRBD1 (5 bases). The CDR3 has 16 residues. Trimming left V 0 bases short and J 7 bases short, with 14 bases between. Germline CDR1 and CDR2: SGDLS and YYNGEE. For the CDR3, the DNA is TGTGCCAGCAGCGTAGGTGGGGAGGGACCAAATTCACCCCTCCACTTT. Its protein product is CASSVGGEGPNSPLHF.

This clone came up a few times. The rearrangement links TRBV27 to TRBJ2-2, with TRBD1 identical over 10 bases. V was clipped by 3 bases and J by 8 bases; unmatched bases: 12. CDR1 is MNHEY, CDR2 SMNVEV, per germline (reference sequence). CDR3 length equals 17 residues. CDR3: CASSLLTGGHVPGELFF. In nucleotides, the CDR3 is TGTGCCAGCAGTTTGCTGACAGGGGGCCATGTACCAGGGGAGCTGTTTTTT.

In its sample, this clone was seen once. The rearrangement joins TRBV4-1 to TRBJ2-5, with TRBD1 matching 9 bases. CDR1 and CDR2 from the germline V gene are MGHRA and YSYEKL. The CDR3 consists of 16 residues. The J segment lost 5 bases and the V segment lost 4 bases, leaving 11 bases of the junction unmatched. This CDR3 reads CASSPQTTGGGETQYF. The DNA for the CDR3 is TGCGCCAGCAGCCCCCAGACGACAGGGGGTGGTGAGACCCAGTACTTC.